Listed below are T cell receptor beta chains from one sample, sequenced in a study of T cell repertoires in cytomegalovirus infection. TCRdb re-called the reads through MiXCR, storing one row per CDR3 protein. The sample contains 570,000 or so distinct CDR3 sequences, 40% of which appear only once. No antigens are known for them. The sequencing used cultured PBMCs, collected from culture after CMV antigen stimulation. The receptors stem from a human donor in good health (CMV status not recorded). Some clones in this sample may be carry-over from other donors' samples. Each CDR3 is given with its conserved first and last residue. D genes are given only for firm matches. Not all rows give a size; the values are once, few, many and, for expanded clones, a class.

TRBV7-2	TRBJ2-4	TRBD1	few	CASSPGAGGLNIQYF	TGTGCCAGCAGCCCGGGCGCAGGGGGCTTAAACATTCAGTACTTC
TRBV7-2	TRBJ2-1	-	many	CASSFRGGDEQFF	TGTGCCAGCAGCTTCAGGGGGGGTGATGAGCAGTTCTTC
TRBV6-2/TRBV6-3	TRBJ2-6	TRBD1	-	CASDRGVFGANVLTF	TGTGCCAGCGACAGGGGAGTGTTTGGGGCCAACGTCCTGACTTTC
TRBV7-3	TRBJ1-6	-	-	CASSLGEWDSPLHF	TGTGCCAGCAGCTTAGGGGAATGGGATTCACCCCTCCACTTT
TRBV7-2	TRBJ2-7	-	many	CASSLKTEGVYEQYF	TGTGCCAGCAGCTTAAAGACCGAAGGCGTCTACGAGCAGTACTTC
TRBV7-8	TRBJ2-2	-	few	CASRWAGELFF	TGTGCCAGCAGATGGGCCGGGGAGCTGTTTTTT
TRBV20-1	TRBJ2-7	-	-	CSAQRGAKDEQYF	TGCAGTGCTCAACGGGGAGCTAAGGACGAGCAGTACTTC
TRBV12-3/TRBV12-4	TRBJ1-6	-	-	CASSWRGTVNSPLHF	TGTGCCAGCAGTTGGAGGGGGACGGTGAATTCACCCCTCCACTTT
TRBV7-6	TRBJ2-5	-	few	CASSLGNSQETQYF	TGTGCCAGCAGCTTAGGGAACAGCCAAGAGACCCAGTACTTC
TRBV5-4	TRBJ2-2	-	-	CASSLDRLNTGELFF	TGTGCCAGCAGCTTGGATCGACTAAACACCGGGGAGCTGTTTTTT
TRBV7-9	TRBJ2-7	TRBD2	few	CASSLATPGLAVYEQYF	TGTGCCAGCAGCTTAGCAACCCCGGGACTAGCGGTATACGAGCAGTACTTC
TRBV10-3	TRBJ1-3	-	-	CAISGQAPRSDRSGNTIYF	TGTGCCATCAGTGGGCAAGCGCCCAGGTCGGACCGATCTGGAAACACCATATATTTT
TRBV7-7	TRBJ2-3	-	few	CASSPTRADTQYF	TGTGCCAGCAGCCCGACCCGAGCAGATACGCAGTATTTT
TRBV7-8	TRBJ1-5	-	-	CASSLEVRYQPQHF	TGTGCCAGCAGCTTAGAGGTTCGGTATCAGCCCCAGCATTTT
TRBV4-3	TRBJ1-1	-	-	CASSQAFGPELYTEAFF	TGCGCCAGCAGCCAAGCTTTCGGACCCGAACTCTACACTGAAGCTTTCTTT
TRBV11-2	TRBJ1-2	-	-	CASSWTPAGNGYTF	TGTGCCAGCAGCTGGACCCCGGCGGGGAATGGCTACACCTTC
TRBV20-1	TRBJ2-1	-	-	CSAKRTAYNEQFF	TGCAGTGCTAAAAGGACTGCCTACAATGAGCAGTTCTTC
TRBV4-1	TRBJ1-4	-	-	CASSQGLQMNQLFF	TGCGCCAGCAGCCAGGGCCTTCAGATGAATCAACTGTTTTTT
TRBV11-2	TRBJ2-7	-	-	CASSSAAVRGTYEQYF	TGTGCCAGCAGCTCCGCCGCGGTGCGGGGAACTTACGAGCAGTACTTC
TRBV24-1	TRBJ2-4	-	-	CATSDSRTQNIQYF	TGTGCCACCAGTGACTCACGGACCCAAAACATTCAGTACTTC
TRBV18	TRBJ1-3	-	few	CASSPGAGSGNTIYF	TGTGCCAGCTCCCCGGGGGCAGGGTCCGGAAACACCATATATTTT
TRBV6-2/TRBV6-3	TRBJ1-1	-	-	CASGSGKAFF	TGTGCCAGCGGGTCGGGGAAAGCTTTCTTT
TRBV7-2	TRBJ2-1	TRBD2	once	CASSPRTSKADEQFF	TGTGCCAGCAGCCCCCGGACTAGCAAGGCGGATGAGCAGTTCTTC
TRBV27	TRBJ1-6	-	few	CASSFGYNSPLHF	TGTGCCAGCAGTTTTGGGTATAATTCACCCCTCCACTTT
TRBV7-2	TRBJ1-1	-	-	CASSLIQSTEAFF	TGTGCCAGCAGCCTAATTCAGAGCACTGAAGCTTTCTTT
TRBV7-2	TRBJ1-4	-	-	CASSLGDYEKLFF	TGTGCCAGCAGCCTAGGGGATTATGAAAAACTGTTTTTT
TRBV27	TRBJ2-1	-	once	CASSLWWREMGNNEQFF	TGTGCCAGCAGTTTATGGTGGAGGGAGATGGGAAACAATGAGCAGTTCTTC
TRBV6-2/TRBV6-3	TRBJ2-7	TRBD2	few	CASNPTSTYEQYF	TGTGCCAGCAACCCGACTAGCACCTACGAGCAGTACTTC
TRBV7-2	TRBJ1-3	TRBD1	-	CASSWDRGTSGNTIYF	TGTGCCAGCAGCTGGGACAGGGGAACTTCTGGAAACACCATATATTTT
TRBV7-2	TRBJ2-1	-	few	CASSRLRGYNEQFF	TGTGCCAGCAGCCGTTTGCGGGGATACAATGAGCAGTTCTTC
TRBV7-3	TRBJ2-1	-	-	CASSQVRKNNEQFF	TGTGCCAGCAGCCAGGTACGCAAGAACAATGAGCAGTTCTTC
TRBV18	TRBJ2-7	TRBD1	-	CASSPGQGASYEQYF	TGTGCCAGCTCTCCAGGTCAGGGGGCATCCTACGAGCAGTACTTC
TRBV5-6	TRBJ1-2	TRBD1	-	CASSLDRDRGYTF	TGTGCCAGCAGCCTGGACAGGGACCGTGGCTACACCTTC
TRBV12-3/TRBV12-4	TRBJ2-2	-	few	CASSFATDTGELFF	TGTGCCAGCAGTTTCGCGACCGACACCGGGGAGCTGTTTTTT
TRBV4-1	TRBJ2-4	-	few	CASSQTGVAKNIQYF	TGCGCCAGCAGCCAAACAGGCGTAGCCAAAAACATTCAGTACTTC
TRBV7-8	TRBJ2-5	-	-	CASSLDVGGFETQYF	TGTGCCAGCAGCTTAGACGTTGGGGGATTTGAGACCCAGTACTTC
TRBV7-6	TRBJ2-2	-	-	CASTPRFPVLKENTGELFF	TGTGCCAGCACTCCCCGTTTCCCCGTCCTAAAAGAAAACACCGGGGAGCTGTTTTTT
TRBV19	TRBJ1-1	-	-	CASSRDFMSTEASF	TGTGCCAGTAGTAGGGACTTTATGAGTACTGAAGCTTCCTTT
TRBV2	TRBJ1-5	-	-	CASMAGDYSNQPQHF	TGTGCCAGCATGGCAGGGGATTATAGCAATCAGCCCCAGCATTTT
TRBV7-2	TRBJ1-5	-	-	CASSTGLLKYQPQHF	TGTGCCAGCAGCACCGGGCTCTTAAAATATCAGCCCCAGCATTTT